This is a list of T cell receptor beta chains from one sample in a study of blood T cell repertoires in COVID-19. The assay was immunoSEQ multiplex PCR, and TCRdb's table has in-frame clones only and misses some. This table has some 180,000 clones, roughly nine tenths appearing once. The material sequenced was peripheral blood. These receptors were taken from a man aged 65 to 79 with active or convalescent COVID-19. Both conserved end residues are part of each CDR3. A D gene is named only where the DNA matches it firmly. Rows give clone size only sometimes, using once, few, many, or a class for an expanded clone.

. once TRBJ1-3 TRBV11-2 TGTGCCAGCAGCTTTCCCCCTGTGGGACAAAACTCTGGAAACACCATATATTTT CASSFPPVGQNSGNTIYF
. . TRBJ1-2 TRBV30 TGTGCCTGGAGAACTTCCGGCAGGGGTGGCTACACCTTC CAWRTSGRGGYTF
. . TRBJ2-5 TRBV28 TGTGCCAGCAGTTTACCTGTCCTAGCACAAGAGACCCAGTACTTC CASSLPVLAQETQYF
. . TRBJ2-7 TRBV5-5 TGTGCCAGCAGCTTGGCGGCGGGGGCCAGCTACGAGCAGTACTTC CASSLAAGASYEQYF
TRBD2 . TRBJ2-1 TRBV19 TGTGCCACCCACCCTGGGCGGGAGGGGTCCAATGAGCAGTTCTTC CATHPGREGSNEQFF
. . TRBJ1-4 TRBV5-1 TGCGCCAGCAGCTTGGATATAGGGGGTAGTGAAAAACTGTTTTTT CASSLDIGGSEKLFF
. . TRBJ1-6 TRBV27 TGTGCCAGCAGTTTACAGGGAGGTGGGTCACCCCTCCACTTT CASSLQGGGSPLHF
TRBD1 . TRBJ1-3 TRBV18 TGTGCCAGCTCACCTACCGGGACAGGCTCTGGAAACACCATATATTTT CASSPTGTGSGNTIYF
. . TRBJ2-7 TRBV9 TGTGCCAGCAGCCCCCAGGGTGTGGTCCACGAGCAGTACTTC CASSPQGVVHEQYF
. . TRBJ1-5 TRBV7-9 TGTGCCAGCAGCTACTGGGACACCAATCAGCCCCAGCATTTT CASSYWDTNQPQHF
. few TRBJ2-5 TRBV29-1 TGCAGCGCCACAGGGTCAGCAGAGACCCAGTACTTC CSATGSAETQYF
. . TRBJ1-4 TRBV6-5 TGTGCCAGCAGGCGGGACCGAGCAACTAATGAAAAACTGTTTTTT CASRRDRATNEKLFF
. . TRBJ2-5 TRBV12-3/TRBV12-4 TGTGCCAGCAGTCCCTCGGTCGAGACCCAGTACTTC CASSPSVETQYF
. . TRBJ2-7 TRBV30 TGTGCCTGGAAAGTACAGGGAAATGCCTACGAGCAGTACTTC CAWKVQGNAYEQYF
. . TRBJ1-6 TRBV14 TGTGCCAGCAGCCAAGTCCTCAGTTCACCCCTCCACTTT CASSQVLSSPLHF
. . TRBJ2-7 TRBV3-1/TRBV3-2 TGTGCCAGCAGCCTGAGAGGGTTGGGAGAGCAGTACTTC CASSLRGLGEQYF
TRBD1 once TRBJ1-6 TRBV7-6 TGTGCCAGCAGTGGCCGGGACAGGGGTACTTCACCCCTCCACTTT CASSGRDRGTSPLHF
TRBD1 . TRBJ1-6 TRBV19 TGTGCCAGTAGAGGGAACCCGGGACAGTATAATTCACCCCTCCACTTT CASRGNPGQYNSPLHF
. . TRBJ2-7 TRBV28 TGTGCCAGCGTGCCCCAGTCTCCCTACGAGCAGTACTTC CASVPQSPYEQYF
. . TRBJ1-3 TRBV20-1 TGCAGTGCTAGTGGAACGAGCTCTGGAAACACCATATATTTT CSASGTSSGNTIYF